This T cell receptor beta chain was obtained from a study of shared clonotypes between healthy human individuals. There are 15 residues in the CDR3. Trimming took 5 bases from V and 5 from J, leaving 15 bases between them. Per the germline V gene, CDR1 is SGHVS and CDR2 is FNYEAQ. A CD45RA-negative memory subset and a CD45RA+ naive subset were separated from the CD4+ cells. The protocol was immunoSEQ multiplex PCR, while the TCRdb copy is restricted to in-frame clones and leaves out a portion. The sample lists approximately 1,500,000 clones, approximately 96% seen once, with roughly 1.2% in the top ten.

Sequencing was performed on naive CD4+ T cells sorted from blood. Subset denoted: CD45RA+ positively selected. The clonotype comes from a man under 40 in good health. The chain joins TRBV7-6 to TRBJ1-4, with no clear D. DNA for the CDR3: TGTGCCAGCAGCAAAAACTGGGAGCTAAATGAAAAACTGTTTTTT. Translation: CASSKNWELNEKLFF.